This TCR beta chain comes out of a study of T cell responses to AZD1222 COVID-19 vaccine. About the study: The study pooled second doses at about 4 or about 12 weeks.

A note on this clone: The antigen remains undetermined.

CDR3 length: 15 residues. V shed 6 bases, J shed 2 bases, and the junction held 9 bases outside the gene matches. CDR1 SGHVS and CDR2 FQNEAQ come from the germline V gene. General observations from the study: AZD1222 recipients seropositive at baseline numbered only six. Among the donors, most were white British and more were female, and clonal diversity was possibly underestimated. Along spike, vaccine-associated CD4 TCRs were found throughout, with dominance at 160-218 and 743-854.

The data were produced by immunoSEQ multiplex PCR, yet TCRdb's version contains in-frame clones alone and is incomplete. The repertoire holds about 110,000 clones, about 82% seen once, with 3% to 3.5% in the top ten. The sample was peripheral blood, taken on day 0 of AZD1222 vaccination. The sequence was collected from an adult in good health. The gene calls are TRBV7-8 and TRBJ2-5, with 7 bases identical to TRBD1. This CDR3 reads CASSYGPGQQETQYF. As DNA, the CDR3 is TGTGCCAGCAGTTATGGACCGGGACAGCAAGAGACCCAGTACTTC. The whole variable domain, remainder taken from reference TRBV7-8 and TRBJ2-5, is GAGVSQSPRYKVAKRGQDVALRCDPISGHVSLFWYQQALGQGPEFLTYFQNEAQLDKSGLPSDRFFAERPEGSVSTLKIQRTQQEDSAVYLCASSYGPGQQETQYFGPGTRLLVL.